This TCR beta chain was sequenced in a study of T-cell reconstitution after alpha-beta-depleted transplantation in children. Researchers prepared the TCRbeta library using unique molecular identifiers, the study reports. One entry per CDR3 protein, called by TCRdb with MiXCR from the PCR reads. The sample shows fewer than 400,000 distinct CDR3 sequences, 20% of them seen only once. The CDR3 totals 14 residues. J gave up 5 bases and V 5 bases, and 9 bases lay outside the gene matches. The V gene's germline CDR1 is DFQATT and CDR2 SNEGSKA (reference sequence). This clonotype was seen repeatedly, ten times or more.

The V call is TRBV20-1, the J call TRBJ2-3, with 8 bases identical to TRBD1. The sample consisted of PBMCs from the stem cell graft donor, taken from the stem cell graft. This TCR derives from a human donor who donated a stem cell graft to a child with acute myeloid leukemia. CDR3 nucleotides: TGCAGTGCTTCCGGGACAGGACTGATAGATACGCAGTATTTT. The encoded protein is CSASGTGLIDTQYF.